Listed below are T cell receptor beta chains from one sample, sequenced in a study of blood T cells in healthy people across ages. MiXCR was run by TCRdb on the 5' RACE reads, yielding one entry per CDR3 protein. The sample has 1,800,000 or so distinct CDR3 sequences, 39% seen once; the top ten hold 23%. The sequenced sample consisted of blood. Receptors originate from a human donor in good health. Both conserved end residues are part of each CDR3. A D gene is named only where the DNA matches it firmly. The size field is filled for only some rows; it gives once, few, many or a size class.

-	TRBV20-1	TRBJ2-7	-	CSARGPVVAKQYEQYF	TGCAGTGCTCGGGGACCCGTAGTCGCCAAGCAATACGAGCAGTACTTC
-	TRBV15	TRBJ1-2	-	CATSPDRGRVVIGYTF	TGTGCCACCAGCCCCGATCGGGGGCGAGTCGTCATCGGCTACACCTTC
few	TRBV28	TRBJ2-3	-	CASNRRDRSTDTQYF	TGTGCCAGCAACCGTCGGGACCGGAGCACAGATACGCAGTATTTT
-	TRBV29-1	TRBJ2-3	-	CSVVVLGASPTDTQYF	TGCAGCGTTGTTGTTCTTGGGGCGTCCCCCACAGATACGCAGTATTTT
-	TRBV5-8	TRBJ2-3	-	CAQSAGFQSTDTQYF	TGTGCTCAATCCGCGGGCTTCCAAAGCACAGATACGCAGTATTTT
-	TRBV6-1	TRBJ1-2	-	CASSEEEGSGYTF	TGTGCCAGCAGTGAAGAGGAGGGATCAGGCTACACCTTC
-	TRBV2	TRBJ2-3	-	CASSMVSDTQYF	TGTGCCAGCAGTATGGTCTCAGATACGCAGTATTTT
once	TRBV7-2	TRBJ1-2	TRBD1	CASNAGGRWDGYGYTF	TGTGCCAGTAATGCAGGGGGCAGGTGGGATGGCTATGGCTACACCTTC
-	TRBV5-1	TRBJ2-1	-	CASRRSDQETQFF	TGCGCCAGCAGACGAAGCGACCAAGAGACCCAGTTCTTC
-	TRBV5-1	TRBJ1-1	TRBD1	CASSLVPDRIDEAFF	TGCGCCAGCAGCTTGGTCCCGGACAGGATCGATGAAGCTTTCTTT
-	TRBV9	TRBJ2-4	-	CASSVAQGPQGVQYF	TGTGCCAGCAGCGTAGCTCAGGGGCCCCAAGGCGTTCAGTACTTC
few	TRBV7-2	TRBJ2-1	-	CASSLAAIGEQFF	TGTGCCAGCAGCTTGGCCGCCATTGGAGAGCAGTTCTTC
-	TRBV7-2	TRBJ1-5	-	CASSLQALNQPQHF	TGTGCCAGCAGCCTACAGGCCCTCAATCAGCCCCAGCATTTT
few	TRBV7-8	TRBJ2-5	-	CASSAHRTPQKETQYF	TGTGCCAGCAGCGCTCACCGGACGCCACAAAAAGAGACCCAGTACTTC